This TCR beta chain was sequenced in a study of blood T cell repertoires in COVID-19. Study as a whole: In each case, the material was cDNA or gDNA derived from T cells, B-cell-depleted T cells, or PBMCs.

CDR1 and CDR2 from the germline V gene are SGHTA and FQGNSA. The CDR3 loop spans 16 amino acids. The assay was immunoSEQ multiplex PCR, and TCRdb's table has in-frame clones only and misses some. The repertoire holds hundreds of thousands of clones, with about 79% as singletons. On this clone itself: Mismatch with germline at one junction end may stem from a read error.

The receptor's source is a woman older than 75 with acute or convalescent COVID-19. This chain links TRBV7-2 with TRBJ2-6, with 9 bases fitting TRBD1. The specimen sequenced was peripheral blood. The CDR3, as DNA: TGTGCCACCAGCCGGGACAGGGACCCCGGGGCCAACGTCCTGACTTTC. Its translation: CATSRDRDPGANVLTF.